These 5 T cell receptor beta chains share one sample of origin, sequenced in a study of human T cells and chemical hapten exposure. TCRdb re-called the RACE reads with MiXCR, one entry per CDR3 protein. The sample holds some 120,000 distinct CDR3 sequences, approximately 9.1% seen once. Regarding time point: healthy volunteer bleed at 2 weeks. The total RNA was obtained from whole blood that was not fractionated. Sequenced sample: whole blood. These receptors all stem from a male donor in good health. Some clones in this sample may be carry-over from other donors' samples.

V and J are TRBV7-9 and TRBJ2-5; D is uncertain. V lost 8 bases and J 5 bases, leaving 15 bases between the germline ends. Germline lookup yields CDR1 SEHNR and CDR2 FQNEAQ (reference sequence). The CDR3 runs 13 residues. As DNA, the CDR3 is TGTGCCAGCTGTGAGCCCTCGAGCGAGACCCAGTACTTC. Residues: CASCEPSSETQYF.

This clonotype was seen a few times. This chain connects TRBV6-2 or TRBV6-3 to TRBJ1-2; 7 bases are a match to TRBD1. CDR3 length: 15 amino acids. The J segment lost 2 bases and the V segment lost 6 bases, leaving 9 bases of the junction unmatched. CDR1 and CDR2 from the germline V gene are MNHEY and SVGEGT. CDR3 in DNA: TGTGCCAGCAGGGAGAACAGGGGAAGAAACTATGGCTACACCTTC. This translates into CASRENRGRNYGYTF.

This chain joins TRBV28 and TRBJ1-1, with TRBD1 matching 8 bases. This CDR3 region has 17 residues. V trimming: 5 bases; J trimming: 0 bases; junction bases outside the gene matches: 11. Germline V gene data show CDR1 as MDHEN and CDR2 as SYDVKM. The CDR3 sequence is CASSPPDRGLMNTEAFF. Here the CDR3 DNA reads TGTGCCAGCAGTCCACCTGACAGGGGTCTCATGAACACTGAAGCTTTCTTT. The whole variable domain, filled in from reference TRBV28 and TRBJ1-1, reads DVKVTQSSRYLVKRTGEKVFLECVQDMDHENMFWYRQDPGLGLRLIYFSYDVKMKEKGDIPEGYSVSREKKERFSLILESASTNQTSMYLCASSPPDRGLMNTEAFFGQGTRLTVV.

The CDR3: CASRTTHGTENQPQHF. CDR3 nucleotide sequence: TGTGCCAGCAGAACGACCCACGGGACAGAAAATCAGCCCCAGCATTTT. This rearrangement joins TRBV6-6 to TRBJ1-5; 7 bases are shared with TRBD1. The CDR3 extends over 16 amino acids. V shed 6 bases and J 4 bases; nucleotides not matched to a gene: 12. Per the germline V gene, CDR1 is MNHNY and CDR2 is SVGAGI (reference sequence).

This clonotype has more than one count but fewer than ten. This chain connects TRBV27 to TRBJ1-1, with a tentative D call TRBD1 (5 bases). Germline V gene data show CDR1 as MNHEY and CDR2 as SMNVEV (reference sequence). This CDR3 spans 14 amino acids. V was shortened by 4 bases and J by 0 bases, with 9 bases between the two germline ends. CDR3 nucleotide sequence: TGTGCCAGCAGTTCCAAGGGGCTGAACACTGAAGCTTTCTTT. Translated: CASSSKGLNTEAFF.